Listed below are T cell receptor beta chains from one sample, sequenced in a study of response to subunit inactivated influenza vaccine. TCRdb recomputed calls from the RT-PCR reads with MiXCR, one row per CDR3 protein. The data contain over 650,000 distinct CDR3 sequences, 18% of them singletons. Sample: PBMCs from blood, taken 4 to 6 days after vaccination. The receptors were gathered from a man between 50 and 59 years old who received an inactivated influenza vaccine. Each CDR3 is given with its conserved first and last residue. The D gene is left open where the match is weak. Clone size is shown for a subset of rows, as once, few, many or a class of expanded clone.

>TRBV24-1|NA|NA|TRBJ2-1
TGTGCCACCAGTGATTTGGTCCAGGGGGGCAATGAGCAGTTCTTC
CATSDLVQGGNEQFF
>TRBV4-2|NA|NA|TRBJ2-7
TGTGCCAGCAGCCCAGACTACCAGGGTACCGAGCAGTACTTC
CASSPDYQGTEQYF
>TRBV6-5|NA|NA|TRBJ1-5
TGTGCCAGCAGTTACTCGAATCTGCCGGATCAGCCCCAGCATTTT
CASSYSNLPDQPQHF
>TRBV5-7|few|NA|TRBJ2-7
TGTGCCAGCAGCTTGGCGGTGTCAACGTGTCACTACGAGCAGTACTTC
CASSLAVSTCHYEQYF
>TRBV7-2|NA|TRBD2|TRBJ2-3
TGTGCCAGCAGCTTACTAGCGGGGCCAGATACGCAGTATTTT
CASSLLAGPDTQYF
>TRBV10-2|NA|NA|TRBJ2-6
TGCGCCAGCAGTGATTGGGCAGGAGGGACTGGGGCCAACGTCCTGACTTTC
CASSDWAGGTGANVLTF
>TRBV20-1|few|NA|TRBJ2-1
TGCAGTGCTAGAGCCCCCCAGGGGCGGAACAATGAGCAGTTCTTC
CSARAPQGRNNEQFF
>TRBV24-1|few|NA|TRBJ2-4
TGTGCCACCAGTGATTTCCAGGACATTCAGTACTTC
CATSDFQDIQYF
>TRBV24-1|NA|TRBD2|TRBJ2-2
TGTGCCACCAGTGATTTATACGGGACTACCACGAACACCGGGGAGCTGTTTTTT
CATSDLYGTTTNTGELFF
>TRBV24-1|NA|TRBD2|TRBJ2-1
TGTGCCACCAGGGCAGCGGGAGGGAACAATGAGCAGTTCTTC
CATRAAGGNNEQFF
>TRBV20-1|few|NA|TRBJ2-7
TGCAGTGCTAGGGTTAGCGACGCGTTCGTAGAGCAGTACTTC
CSARVSDAFVEQYF
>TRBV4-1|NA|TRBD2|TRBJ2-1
TGCGCCAGCACCCAGCACACTAGCGGCTACAATGAGCAGTTCTTC
CASTQHTSGYNEQFF
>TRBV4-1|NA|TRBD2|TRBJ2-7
TGCGCCAGCAGCCAAGATAAGCGAGCGGGGGCCTACGAGCAGTACTTC
CASSQDKRAGAYEQYF
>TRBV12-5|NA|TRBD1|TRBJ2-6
TGTGCTAGAGGGGGCGCTGGGGCCAACGTCCTGACTTTC
CARGGAGANVLTF
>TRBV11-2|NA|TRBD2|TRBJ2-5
TGTGCCAGCAGCCATACGTTGGCGGGGACAGCGGGAGGAGAGACCCAGTACTTC
CASSHTLAGTAGGETQYF
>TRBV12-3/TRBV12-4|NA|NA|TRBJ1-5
TGTGCCAGCAGTTTTAGGGCCCAGCCCCAGCATTTT
CASSFRAQPQHF
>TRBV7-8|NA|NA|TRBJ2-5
TGTGCCAGCAGAGGGGGGCGGGTTCACCTTAGGACCCAAGAGACCCAGTACTTC
CASRGGRVHLRTQETQYF
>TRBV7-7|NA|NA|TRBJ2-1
TGTGCTAGCAGCTCCGCCCCATCCGATGAGCAGTTCTTC
CASSSAPSDEQFF
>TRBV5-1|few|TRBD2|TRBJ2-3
TGCGCCAGCAGCTATGGACTAGCGGGAGGATTCACAGATACGCAGTATTTT
CASSYGLAGGFTDTQYF
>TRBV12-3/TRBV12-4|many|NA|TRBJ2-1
TGTGCCAGCAGTTTCAGACTAGGCGGCAATGAGCAGTTCTTC
CASSFRLGGNEQFF
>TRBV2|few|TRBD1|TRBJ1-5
TGTGCCAGCAGAGTGACAGGGTATGAGAATCAGCCCCAGCATTTT
CASRVTGYENQPQHF
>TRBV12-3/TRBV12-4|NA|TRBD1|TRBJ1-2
TGTGCCAGCAAAATAGGGACAGGGGCCTTCTATGGCTACACCTTC
CASKIGTGAFYGYTF
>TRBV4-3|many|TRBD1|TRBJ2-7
TGCGCCAGCAGCAAGGACAGGCTGTCCTACGAGCAGTACTTC
CASSKDRLSYEQYF
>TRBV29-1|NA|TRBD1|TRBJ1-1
TGCAGCGTTGATGGGGCCCCGGGACAGGGGGCATTGGCTTTCTTT
CSVDGAPGQGALAFF
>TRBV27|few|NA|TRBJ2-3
TGTGCCAGCAGTTTATCGGGCCGGAAATTGCGGAGCACAGATACGCAGTATTTT
CASSLSGRKLRSTDTQYF